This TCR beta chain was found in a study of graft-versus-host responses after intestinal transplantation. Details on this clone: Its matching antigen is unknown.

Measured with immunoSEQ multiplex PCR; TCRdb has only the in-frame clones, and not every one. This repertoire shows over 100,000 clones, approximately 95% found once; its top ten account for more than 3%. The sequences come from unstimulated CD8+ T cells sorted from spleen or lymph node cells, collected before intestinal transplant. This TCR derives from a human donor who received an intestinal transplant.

The CDR3, as DNA: TGCGCCAGCAGCCAACCTATCGCCTACAATGAGCAGTTCTTC. It codes for CASSQPIAYNEQFF. J is TRBJ2-1 and V is TRBV4-1; no definite D call. CDR3 size: 14 residues. V gave up 2 bases and J gave up 2 bases, with 7 bases separating them. The germline CDR1 and CDR2 sequences are MGHRA and YSYEKL.